The clone carrying this T cell receptor (beta chain) was counted only a few times. These data belong to a study of identical twins. TCRdb itself ran the 5' RACE reads through MiXCR, one entry per CDR3 protein. Among about 730,000 distinct CDR3 sequences, 21% were seen once, and the ten largest hold about 4.3%. Trimming shortened V by 2 bases and J by 4 bases, and 14 bases separated the two germline ends. CDR3 length: 15 residues. Germline V lookup: CDR1 SGHTA, CDR2 FQGNSA. The same data also went into a second study, on T cells expressing NK-cell markers. That report notes: In a handful of donors, dominant NKG2C+ clonotypes were roughly 1.0-8% of CD8+ T cells. Four of the donors also had these clonotypes leading their CD3+CD56-NKG2C+ fraction.

Sequencing input: PBMCs. This rearrangement joins TRBV7-2 to TRBJ2-5, with D perhaps TRBD1 or TRBD2 (6 bases each). This clonotype was obtained from a woman between 18 and 29 years old in good health. The CDR3 DNA follows: TGTGCCAGCAGCTTAACCAGGGGAGGCTTAGAGACCCAGTACTTC. This translates into CASSLTRGGLETQYF.